This T cell receptor beta chain was documented in a study of response to subunit inactivated influenza vaccine. Study findings and constraints: A suggestion made by the authors is that each seasonal influenza vaccination recruits few new T cells.

TCRdb reprocessed the RT-PCR reads with MiXCR, giving one entry per CDR3 protein. Of 800,000 or so distinct CDR3 sequences in the sample, 21% were seen once. In this sample, this clonotype turned up many times. Its antigen is undetermined. The V end was cut by 4 bases, the J end by 3 bases, with 16 bases between. The CDR3 is 16 amino acids. CDR1 MNHEY and CDR2 SMNVEV come from the germline V gene (reference sequence). The sequence was obtained from a man in his fifties who received an inactivated influenza vaccine. The rearrangement links TRBV27 to TRBJ1-5; D perhaps matches TRBD1 (6 bases). Here the sequenced sample was PBMCs from blood, taken more than 4 days after vaccination. The CDR3 bases are TGTGCCAGCAGTTCCAAATGGACAGAGTTCAATCAGCCCCAGCATTTT. Protein: CASSSKWTEFNQPQHF.